Shown below are 19 T cell receptor beta chains from a single sample sequenced in a study of long-term antiretroviral therapy in people with HIV. It was version v3.0 of the immunoSEQ assay that was run at survey level. Clones were sequenced by immunoSEQ multiplex PCR, and TCRdb holds only the in-frame ones, with some missing. The sample holds 24,000 or so clones; approximately 80% are singletons and the top ten take less than 15%. Sequences were derived from unsorted PBMCs, sampled approximately 4.5 years after starting antiretroviral therapy. The receptors here all came from a man aged 25 to 45 with HIV.

The J gene is TRBJ1-3, the V gene TRBV30, with D unresolved. CDR3 length: 13 amino acids. CDR1 is GTSNPN and CDR2 is SVGIG in the germline V gene (reference sequence). The ends were cut back, 2 bases at V and 7 bases at J, with 12 bases in the middle. In nucleotides, the CDR3 is TGTGCCTGGAGTCCCTTAGGTCGTAACACCATATATTTT. It codes for CAWSPLGRNTIYF.

The chain carries TRBV29-1 and TRBJ2-3; perhaps TRBD2 as D (6 bases). The V end lost 8 bases, the J end lost 5 bases, and 17 bases lay between the germline ends. The germline V gene encodes CDR1 SQVTM and CDR2 ANQGSEA. This CDR3 has 13 residues. This chain's CDR3 is CSIGGIRGDTQYF. CDR3 DNA: TGCAGCATTGGCGGGATTAGGGGAGATACGCAGTATTTT.

Here the CDR3 reads CASSLDSPHSALSEQFF. In nucleotides, the CDR3 is TGTGCCAGCAGCTTAGACTCCCCTCACAGCGCCCTCAGTGAGCAGTTCTTC. The chain recombines TRBV11-3 with TRBJ2-1; the D is unclear. The CDR3 contains 17 residues. The germline V gene encodes CDR1 SGHNT and CDR2 YENEEA. V was shortened by 0 bases and J by 9 bases, with 21 bases between the two germline ends.

The chain recombines TRBV5-6 with TRBJ1-2, with D uncertain. V lost 0 bases, J lost 4 bases, and 10 bases lay in between. This CDR3 is 14 amino acids long. CDR1 is SGHDT and CDR2 is YYEEEE in the germline V gene. The DNA for the CDR3 is TGTGCCAGCAGCTTGGGCAGCAGAACCTATGGCTACACCTTC. Residues: CASSLGSRTYGYTF.

The V call is TRBV7-9, the J call TRBJ2-1, with 10 bases matching TRBD2. Per germline, CDR1 SEHNR and CDR2 FQNEAQ (reference sequence). The CDR3 loop spans 16 amino acids. Unmatched junction bases numbered 5, after V lost 5 bases and J lost 1 base. The CDR3 bases are TGTGCCAGCAGCGCCCGAGCGGGGGGGTCCTACAATGAGCAGTTCTTC. It encodes CASSARAGGSYNEQFF.

V is TRBV5-1 and J is TRBJ2-1, with a weak D call TRBD1 (5 bases). The germline gives CDR1 SGHRS, CDR2 YFSETQ. There are 15 residues in the CDR3. The ends were cut back, 1 base at V and 8 bases at J, with 16 bases in the middle. CDR3 DNA: TGCGCCAGCAGCTTGAGGCAGGGTGGGCGAGATGAGCAGTTCTTC. It encodes CASSLRQGGRDEQFF.

V gene TRBV19 combines with J gene TRBJ2-7; 7 bases align to TRBD1. Germline trimming cut 1 base from V and 2 bases from J; bases unmatched to any gene: 2. The germline CDR1 and CDR2 sequences are LNHDA and SQIVND (reference sequence). The CDR3 consists of 14 residues. CDR3 bases: TGTGCCAGTAGTATAGGAGACAGGGCCTACGAGCAGTACTTC. It encodes CASSIGDRAYEQYF. Complete variable domain (other parts from reference TRBV19 and TRBJ2-7): DGGITQSPKYLFRKEGQNVTLSCEQNLNHDAMYWYRQDPGQGLRLIYYSQIVNDFQKGDIAEGYSVSREKKESFPLTVTSAQKNPTAFYLCASSIGDRAYEQYFGPGTRLTVT.

The gene calls are TRBV27 and TRBJ1-5; 7 bases fit TRBD1. After removal of 2 bases from V and 1 base from J, the junction contained 2 bases not matched to a gene. The CDR3 loop spans 15 amino acids. CDR1 MNHEY and CDR2 SMNVEV come from the germline V gene (reference sequence). The CDR3 reads CASSLVTGSNQPQHF. The CDR3 coding sequence is TGTGCCAGCAGTTTAGTGACAGGGAGCAATCAGCCCCAGCATTTT.

V gene TRBV7-2 combines with J gene TRBJ2-7, with D tentatively TRBD2 (6 bases). Per germline, CDR1 SGHTA and CDR2 FQGNSA. V was cut by 1 base and J by 5 bases, with 12 bases left in between. The CDR3 has 14 amino acids. CDR3 residues: CASSLVSPGDEQYF. CDR3 DNA sequence: TGTGCCAGCAGCTTAGTATCCCCGGGGGACGAGCAGTACTTC.

This clone is medium-sized in the sample. CDR3 residues: CASSITGTLYEQYF. For the CDR3, the DNA is TGTGCCAGTAGTATCACCGGGACACTTTACGAGCAGTACTTC. The genes are TRBV19 and TRBJ2-7; tentatively, D is TRBD1 (6 bases). This CDR3 region has 14 residues. Trimming left V 3 bases short and J 4 bases short, with 13 bases between. Germline lookup yields CDR1 LNHDA and CDR2 SQIVND (reference sequence).

The J gene is TRBJ1-3, the V gene TRBV9, with 9 nucleotides matching TRBD1. The trim removed 4 bases at V and 5 bases at J, leaving 10 bases unmatched. CDR3 length equals 16 residues. The V gene's germline CDR1 is SGDLS and CDR2 YYNGEE. Here the CDR3 reads CASSPSDRGNRNTIYF. In nucleotides, the CDR3 is TGTGCCAGCAGCCCCTCGGACAGGGGAAATAGAAACACCATATATTTT.

The chain links TRBV19 to TRBJ2-7, with unresolved D. Per germline, CDR1 LNHDA and CDR2 SQIVND (reference sequence). V lost 1 base and J 3 bases, leaving 13 bases between the germline ends. The CDR3 spans 15 residues. CDR3 sequence: CASSIGFPSLYEQYF. CDR3 nucleotide sequence: TGTGCCAGTAGTATAGGGTTTCCTTCTCTCTACGAGCAGTACTTC.

The chain couples TRBV2 to TRBJ1-1, with D possibly matching TRBD1 (6 bases). V lost 6 bases and J 9 bases, leaving 14 bases between the germline ends. CDR3 size: 12 residues. Per the germline V gene, CDR1 is SNHLY and CDR2 is FYNNEI. The CDR3 loop reads CASRDRAFKAFF. The CDR3 DNA reads TGTGCCAGCAGGGACAGAGCGTTTAAAGCTTTCTTT.

V usage is TRBV5-1 and J usage is TRBJ1-1, with no clear D. The CDR3 covers 14 residues. With 4 bases removed from V and 5 bases from J, the gap between germline ends came to 15 bases. Germline V lookup: CDR1 SGHRS, CDR2 YFSETQ. CDR3 region: CASSRGPVGTEAFF. The DNA of the CDR3 is TGCGCCAGCAGCCGGGGTCCTGTAGGGACTGAAGCTTTCTTT.

The rearrangement joins TRBV29-1 to TRBJ1-2; a possible D gene is TRBD1 (5 bases). Trimming took off 7 bases at V and 8 bases at J, with 11 bases between the two ends. Germline V gene sequence: CDR1 SQVTM, CDR2 ANQGSEA. This CDR3 comprises 10 residues. CDR3 protein: CSAQGGGYTF. CDR3 in DNA: TGCAGCGCCCAGGGCGGAGGCTACACCTTC.

The chain joins TRBV18 to TRBJ1-4; a weak D match, TRBD1 (5 bases). V was clipped by 1 base and J by 3 bases, with 9 bases between them. CDR1 and CDR2 from the germline V gene are KGHSH and LQKENI. The CDR3 extends over 15 amino acids. The CDR3 spells CASSPRMGANEKLFF. In nucleotides, the CDR3 is TGTGCCAGCTCACCACGGATGGGGGCTAATGAAAAACTGTTTTTT. Combining the CDR3 with reference TRBV18 and TRBJ1-4 gives the whole variable domain NAGVMQNPRHLVRRRGQEARLRCSPMKGHSHVYWYRQLPEEGLKFMVYLQKENIIDESGMPKERFSAEFPKEGPSILRIQQVVRGDSAAYFCASSPRMGANEKLFFGSGTQLSVL.

The chain has TRBV7-9 and TRBJ2-2; unclear D gene. V was clipped by 1 base and J by 4 bases, with 7 bases between them. Germline loops: CDR1 SEHNR, CDR2 FQNEAQ (reference sequence). This CDR3 is built from 14 residues. The CDR3 nucleotides read TGTGCCAGCAGCTTAGTTCACCTCACCGGGGAGCTGTTTTTT. As protein: CASSLVHLTGELFF.

This clone was counted a single time. In DNA form, the CDR3 reads TGTGCCAGCAGTTTATCCCCCCATCTACAGGGACCGGGGCAGTACTTC. Translated, it gives CASSLSPHLQGPGQYF. The rearrangement links TRBV28 to TRBJ2-7; D perhaps matches TRBD1 (6 bases). The CDR3 consists of 16 residues. Trimming cost V 1 base and J 9 bases, with 22 bases left between them. Germline loops: CDR1 MDHEN, CDR2 SYDVKM. The complete variable domain, with remaining parts taken from reference TRBV28 and TRBJ2-7, reads DVKVTQSSRYLVKRTGEKVFLECVQDMDHENMFWYRQDPGLGLRLIYFSYDVKMKEKGDIPEGYSVSREKKERFSLILESASTNQTSMYLCASSLSPHLQGPGQYFGPGTRLTVT.

This clone was picked up a small number of times. The chain links TRBV4-2 to TRBJ2-7; D perhaps matches TRBD1 (6 bases). This CDR3 comprises 14 residues. Germline CDR1 LGHNA, CDR2 YNFKEQ. Trimming removed 4 bases from V and 0 bases from J, with 10 bases in between. This CDR3 reads CASSPRDNSYEQYF. The CDR3 DNA reads as TGTGCCAGCAGCCCAAGGGACAACTCCTACGAGCAGTACTTC.